This passage covers 7 T cell receptor beta chains from one sample sequenced in a study of CD8 T cells in ankylosing spondylitis. TCRdb redid the calling of the 5' RACE reads with MiXCR, one entry per CDR3 protein. The table has 150,000 to 200,000 distinct CDR3 sequences, roughly 13% seen once. Sequencing was performed on blood, either unsorted or a sorted T cell fraction (not recorded which). These receptors were collected from a female donor with ankylosing spondylitis or in good health (not recorded which).

This clonotype was detected many times. The chain is built from TRBV6-2 or TRBV6-3 and TRBJ1-5; 9 nucleotides align to TRBD1. The V gene's germline CDR1 is MNHEY and CDR2 SVGEGT. The CDR3 loop spans 16 amino acids. The V and J ends lost 2 bases and 3 bases, in that order; junction bases with no gene match: 5. The CDR3 bases are TGTGCCAGCAGTTACGCAGGACAGGGGTCCAATCAGCCCCAGCATTTT. Protein: CASSYAGQGSNQPQHF.

In this sample, this clonotype turned up a few times. V and J are TRBV7-2 and TRBJ2-7; 11 bases fit TRBD2. The CDR3 has 16 amino acids. Per germline, CDR1 SGHTA and CDR2 FQGNSA. V dropped 2 bases and J dropped 3; count of bases not matched to a gene: 6. This CDR3 reads CASSLILAGGGYEQYF. In DNA form, the CDR3 reads TGTGCCAGCAGCTTAATCCTAGCGGGAGGAGGCTACGAGCAGTACTTC.

This clonotype was seen many times. The CDR3 region has the DNA TGTGCCAGCAGTTTGGCAACAGGGTCCGGCAACACCATATATTTT. Its protein product is CASSLATGSGNTIYF. V is TRBV12-3 or TRBV12-4 and J is TRBJ1-3, with D perhaps TRBD1 (6 bases). The CDR3 is 15 amino acids. Trimming pared 3 bases from V and 7 bases from J, leaving 16 bases between.

The DNA for the CDR3 is TGTGCCAGCAGCTTACAGCAGGGTGAAGATACGCAGTATTTT. It translates to CASSLQQGEDTQYF. The gene calls are TRBV7-2 and TRBJ2-3, with D perhaps TRBD1 (5 bases). Germline loops: CDR1 SGHTA, CDR2 FQGNSA. The CDR3 sequence is 14 residues long. Trimming pared 2 bases from V and 5 bases from J, leaving 11 bases between.

The V call is TRBV7-2, the J call TRBJ2-3; D is unresolved. Germline CDR1 is SGHTA and CDR2 is FQGNSA. The V and J ends lost 1 base and 6 bases respectively, with 8 bases between them. This CDR3 comprises 13 residues. Written as DNA, the CDR3 is TGTGCCAGCAGCTTAGGTCCCAGGGATACGCAGTATTTT. This gives the protein CASSLGPRDTQYF.

The rearrangement uses TRBV5-1 and TRBJ2-7; the D call may be TRBD1 or TRBD2 (5 bases each). V gave up 3 bases and J gave up 2 bases, with 15 bases separating them. Per the germline V gene, CDR1 is SGHRS and CDR2 is YFSETQ. This CDR3 spans 15 amino acids. DNA for the CDR3: TGCGCCAGCAGCTCAGCACCCGGGACGGCCTACGAGCAGTACTTC. It yields the protein CASSSAPGTAYEQYF.

This rearrangement joins TRBV10-3 to TRBJ2-1; D uncertain. CDR1 and CDR2 (germline): ENHRY, SYGVKD. The CDR3 runs 12 residues. V lost 8 bases, J lost 3 bases, and 8 bases lay in between. The CDR3 here is CAISDGYNEQFF. In DNA form, the CDR3 reads TGTGCCATCTCAGACGGCTACAATGAGCAGTTCTTC.